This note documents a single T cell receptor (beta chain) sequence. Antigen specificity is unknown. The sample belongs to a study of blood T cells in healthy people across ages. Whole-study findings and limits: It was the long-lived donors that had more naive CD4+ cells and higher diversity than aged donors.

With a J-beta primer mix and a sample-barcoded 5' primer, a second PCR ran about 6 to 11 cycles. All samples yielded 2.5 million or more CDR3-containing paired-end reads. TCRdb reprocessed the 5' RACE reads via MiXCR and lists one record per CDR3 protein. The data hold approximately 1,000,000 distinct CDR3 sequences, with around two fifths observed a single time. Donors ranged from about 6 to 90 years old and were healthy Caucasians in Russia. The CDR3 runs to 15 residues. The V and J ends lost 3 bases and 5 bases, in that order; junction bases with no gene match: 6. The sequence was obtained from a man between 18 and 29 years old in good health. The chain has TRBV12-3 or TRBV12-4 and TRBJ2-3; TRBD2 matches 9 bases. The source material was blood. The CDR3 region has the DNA TGTGCCAGCAGTTTTAGGGCGGGGGGGATAGATACGCAGTATTTT. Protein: CASSFRAGGIDTQYF.